This T cell receptor beta chain was found in a study of resident and recirculating memory T cells in vitiligo. The CDR3 sequence is 13 residues long. V was pared by 6 bases and J by 4 bases, with 4 bases of the junction left unmatched. Germline V gene sequence: CDR1 SGHTA, CDR2 FQGNSA. Data came from immunoSEQ multiplex PCR; TCRdb stores just in-frame clones and leaves some out. The table includes about 76,000 clones, roughly nine tenths detected once. Sequencing input: blood. The chain is built from TRBV7-2 and TRBJ1-1; the match to TRBD1 covers 8 bases. The source is a male donor with vitiligo. CDR3 region: CASRRTGGTEAFF. The CDR3 bases are TGTGCCAGCAGGAGAACAGGGGGCACTGAAGCTTTCTTT.